The 29 T cell receptor beta chains below were found in one sample sequenced in a study of Ad26.COV2.S vaccination and SARS-CoV-2 variants. Treatment noted: about 20 received Ad26.COV2.S at low or high dose, single or two shots; roughly five received placebo; per-sample allocation not given. The investigators took samples on day 63 after the first vaccine or placebo injection. Repertoires were generated with immunoSEQ multiplex PCR, while TCRdb's copy carries only in-frame clones and drops some. The sample consists of about 400,000 clones, approximately 89% of them appearing once. The input for sequencing was peripheral blood, taken in a trial of Ad26.COV2.S vaccine versus placebo. The receptors derive from a person between 18 and 65 years old who received the Ad26.COV2.S COVID-19 vaccine or a placebo.

In regard to this clone: Other nucleotide sequences from this sample produce the same CDR3. The rearrangement joins TRBV19 to TRBJ2-1, with TRBD2 as a possible D gene (6 bases). The CDR3 is 12 amino acids. V lost 3 bases, J lost 6 bases, and 6 bases lay in between. The germline CDR1 and CDR2 sequences are LNHDA and SQIVND (reference sequence). CDR3 sequence reads: CASSIGSNEQFF. CDR3 in DNA: TGTGCCAGTAGTATCGGGAGCAATGAGCAGTTCTTC. Based on the CDR3 plus reference TRBV19 and TRBJ2-1, the full variable domain is DGGITQSPKYLFRKEGQNVTLSCEQNLNHDAMYWYRQDPGQGLRLIYYSQIVNDFQKGDIAEGYSVSREKKESFPLTVTSAQKNPTAFYLCASSIGSNEQFFGPGTRLTVL.

The chain combines TRBV5-8 with TRBJ2-1; 11 bases are shared with TRBD2. V was clipped by 3 bases and J by 8 bases; unmatched bases: 4. Germline V lookup: CDR1 SGHTS, CDR2 YDEGEE. The CDR3 contains 14 residues. CDR3 sequence reads: CASSSGLAVDEQFF. The CDR3 nucleotides read TGTGCCAGCAGCTCGGGACTAGCGGTGGATGAGCAGTTCTTC.

This sequence joins TRBV15 and TRBJ2-3; 11 bases align to TRBD2. Germline values: CDR1 LNHNV, CDR2 YYDKDF (reference sequence). The CDR3 is made up of 15 amino acids. V gave up 0 bases and J gave up 6 bases; unmatched junction bases: 2. Here the CDR3 DNA reads TGTGCCACCAGCAGAGAGGCTAGCGGGAGGGATACGCAGTATTTT. Translation: CATSREASGRDTQYF.

As to this clone: At the DNA level, this CDR3 is encoded by other sequences in the same sample as well. The chain employs TRBV9 and TRBJ2-5; the D gene is possibly TRBD1 (6 bases). The CDR3 contains 14 residues. V was cut by 0 bases and J by 5 bases, with 11 bases left in between. Germline values: CDR1 SGDLS, CDR2 YYNGEE. The CDR3 spells CASSVARGSETQYF. The CDR3 region has the DNA TGTGCCAGCAGCGTAGCCAGGGGAAGCGAGACCCAGTACTTC.

CDR3 sequence (DNA): TGTGCCAGCAGCTTAGGACAGGGTTCGCACACAGATACGCAGTATTTT. The encoded protein is CASSLGQGSHTDTQYF. This sequence joins TRBV11-2 and TRBJ2-3; 7 nucleotides align to TRBD1. The CDR3 consists of 16 residues. V gave up 1 base and J gave up 2 bases; unmatched junction bases: 6. Germline V gene lookup returns CDR1 SGHAT and CDR2 FQNNGV.

The chain recombines TRBV25-1 with TRBJ1-5; D is perhaps TRBD1 (6 bases). V lost 5 bases and J 2 bases, leaving 10 bases between the germline ends. The germline gives CDR1 MGHDK, CDR2 SYGVNS. The CDR3 contains 14 residues. CDR3 residues: CASSWGLGNQPQHF. In nucleotides, the CDR3 is TGTGCCAGCAGTTGGGGGCTGGGCAATCAGCCCCAGCATTTT.

The chain couples TRBV5-6 to TRBJ1-2; weak D call: TRBD1 (6 bases). The germline V gene encodes CDR1 SGHDT and CDR2 YYEEEE. V was cut by 4 bases and J by 6 bases, with 10 bases left in between. The CDR3 covers 12 residues. The CDR3 nucleotides are TGTGCCAGCAGCAGGGGGGACCATGGCTACACCTTC. It yields the protein CASSRGDHGYTF.

This chain connects TRBV28 to TRBJ2-3; 8 positions agree with TRBD2. The germline V gene has CDR1 MDHEN and CDR2 SYDVKM. V was pared by 6 bases and J by 4 bases, with 12 bases of the junction left unmatched. The CDR3 is 16 residues long. The DNA of the CDR3 is TGTGCCAGCAGCCCCTCATGGGCGGGAGGCGCAGATACGCAGTATTTT. Encoded protein: CASSPSWAGGADTQYF. The variable domain in full, with the rest retrieved from reference TRBV28 and TRBJ2-3, is DVKVTQSSRYLVKRTGEKVFLECVQDMDHENMFWYRQDPGLGLRLIYFSYDVKMKEKGDIPEGYSVSREKKERFSLILESASTNQTSMYLCASSPSWAGGADTQYFGPGTRLTVL.

The rearrangement uses TRBV27 and TRBJ1-6, with a tentative D call TRBD1 (5 bases). Germline CDR1 MNHEY, CDR2 SMNVEV (reference sequence). Trimming removed 7 bases at V and 6 bases at J, with 13 bases between. The CDR3 contains 14 residues. This chain's CDR3 is CASKLGVVNSPLHF. CDR3 in DNA: TGTGCCAGCAAACTGGGGGTAGTTAATTCACCCCTCCACTTT.

J is TRBJ2-1 and V is TRBV5-6, with D uncertain. This CDR3 region has 13 residues. CDR1 SGHDT and CDR2 YYEEEE come from the germline V gene. The ends were cut back, 2 bases at V and 0 bases at J, with 3 bases in the middle. The DNA for the CDR3 is TGTGCCAGCAGCTTCGACTCCTACAATGAGCAGTTCTTC. This codes for CASSFDSYNEQFF.

The V gene is TRBV5-6, the J gene TRBJ2-7; 7 bases agree with TRBD1. Germline CDR1 and CDR2: SGHDT and YYEEEE. The J segment lost 2 bases and the V segment lost 0 bases, leaving 5 bases of the junction unmatched. The CDR3 is 15 residues long. CDR3 region: CASSLVGQGAYEQYF. The CDR3 DNA sequence: TGTGCCAGCAGCTTGGTCGGCCAGGGGGCCTACGAGCAGTACTTC.

The CDR3, as DNA: TGTGCCACCAGCCCCGATTGGGGGGACGAGCAGTACTTC. Translating gives CATSPDWGDEQYF. The chain recombines TRBV15 with TRBJ2-7; a weak D match, TRBD2 (6 bases). Germline CDR1 is LNHNV and CDR2 is YYDKDF (reference sequence). Trimming left V 5 bases short and J 5 bases short, with 13 bases between. The length of the CDR3 is 13 residues. Based on the CDR3 plus reference TRBV15 and TRBJ2-7, the full variable domain is DAMVIQNPRYQVTQFGKPVTLSCSQTLNHNVMYWYQQKSSQAPKLLFHYYDKDFNNEADTPDNFQSRRPNTSFCFLDIRSPGLGDTAMYLCATSPDWGDEQYFGPGTRLTVT.

A note on this clone: Germline is not matched at one junction end, which may reflect a read error. The chain couples TRBV5-6 to TRBJ2-7, with TRBD1 as a possible D gene (5 bases). Germline V lookup: CDR1 SGHDT, CDR2 YYEEEE. This CDR3 is 12 amino acids long. The CDR3 spells CASSLDNYEQYF. DNA for the CDR3: TGTGCCAGCAGTTTGGACAACTACGAGCAGTACTTC.

V usage is TRBV29-1 and J usage is TRBJ2-7; 8 bases are shared with TRBD2. CDR1 is SQVTM, CDR2 ANQGSEA, per germline. The CDR3 is 16 amino acids. J was trimmed by 4 bases and V by 7 bases; bases with no gene match: 18. This CDR3 reads CSGSGVAGHAVYEQYF. The CDR3 region has the DNA TGCAGCGGCTCTGGGGTAGCGGGGCATGCGGTTTACGAGCAGTACTTC.

This chain connects TRBV2 to TRBJ2-7, with 10 nucleotides matching TRBD1. CDR1 and CDR2 from the germline V gene are SNHLY and FYNNEI. This CDR3 region has 15 residues. Trimming cost V 5 bases and J 0 bases; bases outside gene matches: 4. CDR3 loop: CASSLDRGSSYEQYF. For the CDR3, the DNA is TGTGCCAGCAGTCTGGACAGGGGGAGCTCCTACGAGCAGTACTTC. The full variable domain, its missing parts supplied by reference TRBV2 and TRBJ2-7, is EPEVTQTPSHQVTQMGQEVILRCVPISNHLYFYWYRQILGQKVEFLVSFYNNEISEKSEIFDDQFSVERPDGSNFTLKIRSTKLEDSAMYFCASSLDRGSSYEQYFGPGTRLTVT.

The CDR3 region is CASSYRRTTIPYEQYF. DNA for the CDR3: TGTGCCAGCAGTTACCGCCGGACTACCATTCCCTACGAGCAGTACTTC. This sequence joins TRBV6-2 or TRBV6-3 and TRBJ2-7, with D possibly TRBD2 on 6 matching bases. V was trimmed by 2 bases and J by 2 bases, leaving 16 bases between them. CDR3 length equals 16 residues. Per germline, CDR1 MNHEY and CDR2 SVGEGT.

The chain joins TRBV5-8 to TRBJ1-1; the D gene is possibly TRBD1 (5 bases). This CDR3 is built from 13 residues. Trimming left V 1 base short and J 5 bases short, with 9 bases between. Germline CDR1 and CDR2: SGHTS and YDEGEE. The CDR3 DNA follows: TGTGCCAGCAGCTTGAATAGGGGTACTGAAGCTTTCTTT. It codes for CASSLNRGTEAFF. The full variable domain, rest sourced from reference TRBV5-8 and TRBJ1-1, is EAGVTQSPTHLIKTRGQQATLRCSPISGHTSVYWYQQALGLGLQFLLWYDEGEERNRGNFPPRFSGRQFPNYSSELNVNALELEDSALYLCASSLNRGTEAFFGQGTRLTVV.

The chain uses TRBV19 and TRBJ1-3, with D hard to call. Per the germline V gene, CDR1 is LNHDA and CDR2 is SQIVND (reference sequence). Trimming cost V 5 bases and J 1 base, with 12 bases left between them. This CDR3 contains 15 residues. This CDR3 is CASSAPGRSGNTIYF. In DNA form, the CDR3 reads TGTGCCAGTAGTGCGCCGGGGAGATCTGGAAACACCATATATTTT.

V gene TRBV7-2 combines with J gene TRBJ2-3, with D possibly matching TRBD2 (6 bases). The CDR3 is made up of 13 amino acids. V was cut by 5 bases and J by 4 bases, with 10 bases left in between. CDR1 is SGHTA, CDR2 FQGNSA, per germline. The DNA for the CDR3 is TGTGCCAGCAGCCAGGACTATGCAGATACGCAGTATTTT. Its translation is CASSQDYADTQYF.

The genes are TRBV7-9 and TRBJ2-7, with 8 bases that match TRBD2. This CDR3 spans 14 amino acids. CDR1 SEHNR and CDR2 FQNEAQ come from the germline V gene (reference sequence). With 5 bases clipped from V and 6 bases from J, the junction kept 9 bases outside the gene matches. Here the CDR3 DNA reads TGTGCCAGCAGCCCCTCGGGGGGGGCAGGCGAGCAGTACTTC. Protein: CASSPSGGAGEQYF.

Here the CDR3 reads CASSWTSGRGNEQFF. The DNA of the CDR3 is TGTGCCAGCAGTTGGACTAGCGGGAGGGGGAATGAGCAGTTCTTC. The chain carries TRBV7-2 and TRBJ2-1; 15 bases align to TRBD2. Unmatched junction bases numbered 4, after V lost 6 bases and J lost 7 bases. The germline V gene encodes CDR1 SGHTA and CDR2 FQGNSA. This CDR3 region has 15 residues.

This clone was seen just once. The rearrangement uses TRBV10-3 and TRBJ2-7, with 11 bases matching TRBD2. This CDR3 comprises 17 residues. Germline CDR1 reads ENHRY; CDR2 reads SYGVKD. The trim removed 3 bases at V and 2 bases at J, leaving 9 bases unmatched. This CDR3 reads CAISEDLLAGVPYEQYF. The CDR3 region has the DNA TGTGCCATCAGTGAAGACTTACTAGCGGGAGTTCCCTACGAGCAGTACTTC.

This sequence joins TRBV12-3 or TRBV12-4 and TRBJ2-7; tentative D call: TRBD1 (6 bases). Trimming removed 5 bases from V and 6 bases from J, with 14 bases in between. CDR3 length: 13 residues. The CDR3 DNA reads as TGTGCCAGCAGTCGGTTGGGGGCCGGCGAGCAGTACTTC. Amino acids: CASSRLGAGEQYF.

This chain uses TRBV18 with TRBJ2-2; D uncertain. This CDR3 is built from 16 residues. Deletions cut 1 base from V and 0 bases from J, with 9 bases between. The germline V gene has CDR1 KGHSH and CDR2 LQKENI. The CDR3 loop is CASSPLLLANTGELFF. DNA of the CDR3: TGTGCCAGCTCACCACTTCTGCTAGCGAACACCGGGGAGCTGTTTTTT.

The chain carries TRBV11-2 and TRBJ2-7, with D tentatively TRBD2 (6 bases). The CDR3 length is 14 residues. The V end was cut by 5 bases, the J end by 4 bases, with 15 bases between. Germline V CDR1 and CDR2: SGHAT, FQNNGV. CDR3 loop: CASSQPGLAYEQYF. The CDR3 DNA follows: TGTGCCAGCAGCCAACCGGGACTGGCTTACGAGCAGTACTTC. Complete variable domain (other parts from reference TRBV11-2 and TRBJ2-7): EAGVAQSPRYKIIEKRQSVAFWCNPISGHATLYWYQQILGQGPKLLIQFQNNGVVDDSQLPKDRFSAERLKGVDSTLKIQPAKLEDSAVYLCASSQPGLAYEQYFGPGTRLTVT.

The gene calls are TRBV28 and TRBJ2-7; 7 positions match TRBD1. The CDR3 spans 15 residues. Germline V gives CDR1 MDHEN, CDR2 SYDVKM. With 3 bases clipped from V and 2 bases from J, the junction kept 7 bases outside the gene matches. The CDR3 here is CASSFSWQGAYEQYF. CDR3 bases: TGTGCCAGCAGTTTTTCTTGGCAGGGGGCCTACGAGCAGTACTTC.

The chain employs TRBV3-1 (or the pseudogene TRBV3-2) and TRBJ2-1, with D unclear. The CDR3 is made up of 11 amino acids. Germline lookup yields CDR1 LGHDT and CDR2 YNNKEL (reference sequence). V was cut by 7 bases and J by 2 bases, with 3 bases left in between. The CDR3: CASKAYNEQFF. CDR3 nucleotides: TGTGCCAGCAAGGCCTACAATGAGCAGTTCTTC.

The rearrangement uses TRBV5-1 and TRBJ2-1; D is perhaps TRBD2 (6 bases). The germline gives CDR1 SGHRS, CDR2 YFSETQ. CDR3 length equals 16 residues. The germline V and J ends were trimmed by 5 bases and 8 bases, with 23 bases remaining between them. CDR3: CASRQDPGEVGDEQFF. The CDR3 nucleotides read TGCGCCAGCAGACAAGACCCCGGGGAGGTGGGCGATGAGCAGTTCTTC. The variable domain in full, with the rest retrieved from reference TRBV5-1 and TRBJ2-1, is KAGVTQTPRYLIKTRGQQVTLSCSPISGHRSVSWYQQTPGQGLQFLFEYFSETQRNKGNFPGRFSGRQFSNSRSEMNVSTLELGDSALYLCASRQDPGEVGDEQFFGPGTRLTVL.

The V and J genes are TRBV12-3 or TRBV12-4 and TRBJ2-1; 7 bases are a match to TRBD1. The J segment lost 10 bases and the V segment lost 6 bases, leaving 3 bases of the junction unmatched. This CDR3 spans 11 amino acids. CDR3 bases: TGTGCCAGCAGACAGGACAGGGAGCAGTTCTTC. Translation gives CASRQDREQFF.